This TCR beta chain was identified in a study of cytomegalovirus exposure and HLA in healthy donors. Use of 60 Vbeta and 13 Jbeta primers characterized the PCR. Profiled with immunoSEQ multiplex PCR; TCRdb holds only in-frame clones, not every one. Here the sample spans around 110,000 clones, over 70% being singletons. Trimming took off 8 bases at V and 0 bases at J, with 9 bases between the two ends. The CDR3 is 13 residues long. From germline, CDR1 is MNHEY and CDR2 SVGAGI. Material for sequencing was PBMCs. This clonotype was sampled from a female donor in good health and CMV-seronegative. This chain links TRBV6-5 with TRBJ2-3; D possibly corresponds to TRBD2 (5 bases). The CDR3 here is CASRADSTDTQYF. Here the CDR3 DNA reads TGTGCCAGCCGAGCGGACAGCACAGATACGCAGTATTTT.